Below, 17 T cell receptor beta chains from the same sample are listed, as sequenced in a study of CD8 T cells in Susac syndrome. The RNA input was about 0.5 to 1 ug, and it was reverse transcribed with random hexamers. TCRdb processed the immunoSEQ multiplex PCR reads anew with MiXCR; each CDR3 protein has one entry. The table records more than 120,000 distinct CDR3 sequences, 94% of them present only once. Specimen: CD4+ T cells from PBMCs. The receptors stem from a human donor in good health.

The rearrangement joins TRBV10-2 to TRBJ1-5; a possible D gene is TRBD1 (5 bases). Germline loops: CDR1 WSHSY, CDR2 SAAADI. The length of the CDR3 is 14 residues. V lost 6 bases to trimming and J lost 2 bases, with 11 bases between them. The CDR3 region is CASRGPGGNQPQHF. The CDR3 bases are TGCGCCAGCAGGGGGCCCGGGGGCAATCAGCCCCAGCATTTT.

The chain links TRBV11-3 to TRBJ2-3, with 8 bases lining up with TRBD2. The length of the CDR3 is 16 residues. Trimming removed 8 bases from V and 1 base from J; junction bases left unmatched: 11. From germline, CDR1 is SGHNT and CDR2 YENEEA. The CDR3 nucleotides are TGTGCCAGCGCCGTGGGATCGGGAGGGGGCACAGATACGCAGTATTTT. It specifies CASAVGSGGGTDTQYF.

The rearrangement links TRBV27 to TRBJ2-7; tentative D call: TRBD2 (5 bases). With 5 bases removed from V and 1 base from J, the gap between germline ends came to 18 bases. This CDR3 is built from 16 residues. The germline CDR1 and CDR2 sequences are MNHEY and SMNVEV (reference sequence). CDR3 sequence (DNA): TGTGCCAGCAGTCGGACTTCGGCTACTTATTCCTACGAGCAGTACTTC. Its translation: CASSRTSATYSYEQYF.

This rearrangement joins TRBV6-1 to TRBJ2-7, with D possibly being TRBD2 (5 bases). Trimming cost V 3 bases and J 3 bases, with 12 bases left between them. Germline V lookup: CDR1 MNHNS, CDR2 SASEGT. The CDR3 runs to 14 residues. The DNA for the CDR3 is TGTGCCAGCAGTGACTCGGTAGCGTACTACGAGCAGTACTTC. Its translation: CASSDSVAYYEQYF.

V is TRBV5-1 and J is TRBJ2-6; no clear D. Germline CDR1 reads SGHRS; CDR2 reads YFSETQ. Between the trimmed V and J ends, which lost 0 bases and 0 bases, there was a span of 4 bases. CDR3 length equals 15 residues. CDR3 residues: CASSLEISGANVLTF. The CDR3 DNA follows: TGCGCCAGCAGCTTGGAGATCTCTGGGGCCAACGTCCTGACTTTC.

The V call is TRBV20-1, the J call TRBJ2-2; TRBD1 might be the D (6 bases). The CDR3 length is 13 residues. Trimming left V 8 bases short and J 3 bases short, with 13 bases between. Germline CDR1 is DFQATT and CDR2 is SNEGSKA (reference sequence). CDR3 loop: CSPLDRYTGELFF. CDR3 in DNA: TGCAGTCCTCTGGACAGATACACCGGGGAGCTGTTTTTT.

The V and J genes are TRBV24-1 and TRBJ2-5; 8 bases line up with TRBD2. V dropped 7 bases and J dropped 5; count of bases not matched to a gene: 5. The CDR3 has 13 amino acids. Germline V CDR1 and CDR2: KGHDR, SFDVKD. CDR3: CATSGLAGETQYF. Written as DNA, the CDR3 is TGTGCCACCAGCGGACTAGCTGGGGAGACCCAGTACTTC.

This chain joins TRBV3-1 and TRBJ1-5; a weak D match, TRBD1 (6 bases). Trimming removed 4 bases at V and 0 bases at J, with 10 bases between. Germline V gene sequence: CDR1 LGHDT, CDR2 YNNKEL (reference sequence). The CDR3 loop spans 15 amino acids. The chain's CDR3 is CASSPGQHSNQPQHF. Written as DNA, the CDR3 is TGTGCCAGCAGCCCCGGACAGCATAGCAATCAGCCCCAGCATTTT.

The V and J genes are TRBV6-1 and TRBJ1-5, with D perhaps TRBD1 (6 bases). CDR1 and CDR2 (germline): MNHNS, SASEGT. The CDR3 length is 16 residues. V lost 7 bases to trimming and J lost 4 bases, with 20 bases between them. As DNA, the CDR3 is TGTGCCAGCAATACAGGGCCAACCGGTCGGAATCAGCCCCAGCATTTT. Encoded protein: CASNTGPTGRNQPQHF.

The chain employs TRBV29-1 and TRBJ2-5; D assignment may be TRBD1 or TRBD2 (7 bases each). This CDR3 is built from 13 residues. Trimming shortened V by 7 bases and J by 2 bases, and 14 bases separated the two germline ends. CDR1 and CDR2 (germline): SQVTM, ANQGSEA. This CDR3 is CSAPGGGQETQYF. The CDR3 DNA reads as TGCAGCGCCCCAGGGGGGGGGCAAGAGACCCAGTACTTC.

This clonotype appeared a single time. The V gene is TRBV29-1, the J gene TRBJ1-1; 7 nucleotides agree with TRBD1. From germline, CDR1 is SQVTM and CDR2 ANQGSEA. This CDR3 has 14 residues. The V segment lost 5 bases and the J segment 4 bases; nucleotides outside the gene matches: 10. The CDR3 loop is CSVTPTGLTTEAFF. The CDR3 nucleotides are TGCAGCGTTACCCCGACAGGGTTGACCACTGAAGCTTTCTTT. The variable domain in full, with the rest retrieved from reference TRBV29-1 and TRBJ1-1, is SAVISQKPSRDICQRGTSLTIQCQVDSQVTMMFWYRQQPGQSLTLIATANQGSEATYESGFVIDKFPISRPNLTFSTLTVSNMSPEDSSIYLCSVTPTGLTTEAFFGQGTRLTVV.

This clonotype was seen more than once but under ten times. J is TRBJ2-7 and V is TRBV20-1; 8 bases match TRBD1. The germline V gene encodes CDR1 DFQATT and CDR2 SNEGSKA (reference sequence). The CDR3 covers 15 residues. The V and J ends lost 6 bases and 3 bases, in that order; junction bases with no gene match: 13. CDR3 in DNA: TGCAGTGCCACGACCGGGACAGGCGGAGGCTACGAGCAGTACTTC. Protein product: CSATTGTGGGYEQYF.

The J gene is TRBJ2-1, the V gene TRBV6-1; a possible D gene is TRBD1 (7 bases). Deletions cut 2 bases from V and 3 bases from J, with 17 bases between. The CDR3 runs to 17 residues. Germline V gene data show CDR1 as MNHNS and CDR2 as SASEGT. The CDR3 nucleotides are TGTGCCAGCAGTGAACCCCCTTGGCAGGGGGGCTACAATGAGCAGTTCTTC. Protein: CASSEPPWQGGYNEQFF.

V usage is TRBV9 and J usage is TRBJ2-3, with a tentative D call TRBD1 (6 bases). V gave up 0 bases and J gave up 4 bases, with 9 bases separating them. The length of the CDR3 is 14 residues. Germline CDR1 reads SGDLS; CDR2 reads YYNGEE. The CDR3 bases are TGTGCCAGCAGCGTAGGTCCAGGGGCAGATACGCAGTATTTT. Translated, it gives CASSVGPGADTQYF. The variable domain in full, completed from reference TRBV9 and TRBJ2-3, reads DSGVTQTPKHLITATGQRVTLRCSPRSGDLSVYWYQQSLDQGLQFLIQYYNGEERAKGNILERFSAQQFPDLHSELNLSSLELGDSALYFCASSVGPGADTQYFGPGTRLTVL.

V and J are TRBV10-3 and TRBJ2-7; D unclear. The germline V gene encodes CDR1 ENHRY and CDR2 SYGVKD. Trimming left V 5 bases short and J 2 bases short, with 10 bases between. The CDR3 loop spans 13 amino acids. In DNA, the CDR3 is TGTGCCATCAGTCCCCCATCCACCTACGAGCAGTACTTC. Its translation is CAISPPSTYEQYF.

The genes are TRBV20-1 and TRBJ2-3; 7 bases line up with TRBD2. This CDR3 is built from 15 residues. V lost 6 bases to trimming and J lost 3 bases; unmatched junction nucleotides: 12. Germline-derived CDR1 and CDR2 are DFQATT and SNEGSKA (reference sequence). CDR3 bases: TGCAGTGCGCGGGACTACCGCGGAGTGACAGATACGCAGTATTTT. Its translation: CSARDYRGVTDTQYF.

V is TRBV10-2 and J is TRBJ1-5; D remains unclear. The germline V gene has CDR1 WSHSY and CDR2 SAAADI. The germline V and J ends were trimmed by 7 bases and 3 bases, with 10 bases remaining between them. The CDR3 runs 13 residues. The CDR3 is CASTVRVNQPQHF. As DNA, the CDR3 is TGCGCCAGCACGGTTAGGGTCAATCAGCCCCAGCATTTT.